The entry below describes one TCR beta chain. The target antigen is unknown. These data originate in a study of CXCR3-negative and CXCR3-positive naive CD8 T cells. Study outcomes and limitations: CXCR3-positive naive cells carried more hydrophobic TRB CDR3s than CXCR3-negative naive cells did.

The TRB libraries of cDNA were built by UMI-labeled 5' RACE. TCRdb reprocessed the 5' RACE reads, keeping one entry per CDR3 protein, no DNA. The sample has around 140,000 distinct CDR3 sequences. Germline CDR1 reads KGHSH; CDR2 reads LQKENI. This CDR3 is 16 amino acids long. Naive cells were sorted as CD45RO-, CCR7+, CD27+ and CD95-. Sequenced sample: naive CXCR3- CD8+ T cells from blood. Documented subset: CD45RO-CCR7+CD27+CD95- naive CD8+ T cells lacking CXCR3 (TNR3-). This sequence joins TRBV18 and TRBJ1-5. This TCR derives from a human donor in good health. Some clones in this sample may be carry-over from other donors' samples. The CDR3 sequence is CASSPGWAVGNQPQHF.